The next 5 T cell receptor beta chains were all read from a single sample in a study of T cell repertoires in cytomegalovirus infection. TCRdb independently ran MiXCR on the reads; one entry per CDR3 protein. The sample has roughly 230,000 distinct CDR3 sequences, 5% to 8.5% seen once. Sequenced sample: PBMCs. All receptors come from a human donor in good health (CMV status not recorded). Some clones in this sample may be carry-over from other donors' samples.

The sample holds many counts of this clonotype. V and J are TRBV29-1 and TRBJ2-1; TRBD1 might be the D (5 bases). The germline CDR1 and CDR2 sequences are SQVTM and ANQGSEA. This CDR3 comprises 14 residues. V was cut by 6 bases and J by 0 bases, with 12 bases left in between. The CDR3 sequence: CSVLRTPSYNEQFF. For the CDR3, the DNA is TGCAGCGTCCTTCGGACACCCTCCTACAATGAGCAGTTCTTC.

Many counts were recorded for this clonotype. The chain uses TRBV6-1 and TRBJ1-2, with TRBD1 as a possible D gene (5 bases). V lost 3 bases, J lost 6 bases, and 17 bases lay in between. Germline V gene lookup returns CDR1 MNHNS and CDR2 SASEGT. CDR3 size: 15 residues. CDR3 nucleotides: TGTGCCAGCAGTGATGTACAGGCCTCCGTTGATGGCTACACCTTC. Amino acid sequence: CASSDVQASVDGYTF.

In this sample, this clonotype turned up many times. The chain joins TRBV7-2 to TRBJ1-2; possibly TRBD1 for D (6 bases). The CDR3 consists of 16 residues. Germline loops: CDR1 SGHTA, CDR2 FQGNSA. Trimming took off 1 base at V and 1 base at J, with 13 bases between the two ends. CDR3 coding DNA: TGTGCCAGCAGCTTAGTTGTGACAGGCCATAACTATGGCTACACCTTC. Protein product: CASSLVVTGHNYGYTF.

This clonotype came up many times. This chain joins TRBV19 and TRBJ1-5; no reliable D call. Germline CDR1 LNHDA, CDR2 SQIVND (reference sequence). The germline V and J ends were trimmed by 1 base and 4 bases, with 5 bases remaining between them. The CDR3 runs to 13 residues. The CDR3 reads CASSIGRNQPQHF. DNA of the CDR3: TGTGCCAGTAGTATAGGGCGGAATCAGCCCCAGCATTTT.

This clonotype was recorded at least ten times. This chain joins TRBV7-9 and TRBJ1-1, with D possibly matching TRBD1 (5 bases). Trimming took 1 base from V and 3 from J, leaving 9 bases between them. The CDR3 length is 14 residues. The V gene's germline CDR1 is SEHNR and CDR2 FQNEAQ (reference sequence). CDR3 amino acids: CASSLGQGDTEAFF. CDR3 DNA: TGTGCCAGCAGCTTAGGTCAAGGGGACACTGAAGCTTTCTTT.